This TCR beta chain was observed in a study of blood T cell repertoires in COVID-19. Study-level background: Italy, Spain and the United States were the sources of the convalescent and acute COVID-19 samples. From T cells, B-cell-depleted T cells, or PBMCs came the material, which was cDNA or gDNA.

For this clone: The junction does not match germline at one end; this may be a read error.

The germline gives CDR1 WSHSY, CDR2 SAAADI. This CDR3 contains 12 residues. In the study's own analysis: Amplifying reference gene primers gave estimates of nucleated cell counts. Data came from immunoSEQ multiplex PCR; TCRdb stores just in-frame clones and leaves some out. The D gene and trimming were derived from the DNA, and the V and J assignments and clone size from that table. Of hundreds of thousands of clones listed, 86% are singletons. Sequencing was done on a sample of peripheral blood. V gene TRBV10-2 combines with J gene TRBJ1-1, with no clear D. The receptor's source is a woman in her 30s with active or convalescent COVID-19. CDR3 protein: CASSDKNTETFF. DNA of the CDR3: TGCGCCAGCAGCGACAAGAACACTGAAACTTTCTTT.